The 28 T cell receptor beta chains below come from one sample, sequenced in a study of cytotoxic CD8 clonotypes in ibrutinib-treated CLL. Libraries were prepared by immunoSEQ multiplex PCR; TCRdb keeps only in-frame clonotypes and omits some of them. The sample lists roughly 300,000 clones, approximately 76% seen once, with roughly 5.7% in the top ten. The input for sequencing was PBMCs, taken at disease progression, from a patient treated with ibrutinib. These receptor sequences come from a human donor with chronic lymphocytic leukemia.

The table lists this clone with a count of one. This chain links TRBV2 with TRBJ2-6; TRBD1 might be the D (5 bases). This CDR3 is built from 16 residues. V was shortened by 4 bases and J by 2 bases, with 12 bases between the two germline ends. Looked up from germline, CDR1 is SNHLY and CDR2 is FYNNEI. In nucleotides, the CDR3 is TGTGCCAGCAGTGTCAAGGGGTTGACTGGGGCCAACGTCCTGACTTTC. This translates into CASSVKGLTGANVLTF.

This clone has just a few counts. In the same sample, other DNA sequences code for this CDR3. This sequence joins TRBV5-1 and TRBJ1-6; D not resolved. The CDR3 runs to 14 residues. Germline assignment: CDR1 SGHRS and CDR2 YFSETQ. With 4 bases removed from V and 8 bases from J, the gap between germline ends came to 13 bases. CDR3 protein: CASSLEGRDSPLHF. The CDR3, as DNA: TGCGCCAGCAGCCTGGAAGGCAGAGATTCACCCCTCCACTTT.

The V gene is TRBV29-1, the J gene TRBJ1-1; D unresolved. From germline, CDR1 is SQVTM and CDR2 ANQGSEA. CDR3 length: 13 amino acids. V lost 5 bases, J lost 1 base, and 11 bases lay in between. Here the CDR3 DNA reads TGCAGCGTTCGGACGGAAGGGAACACTGAAGCTTTCTTT. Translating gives CSVRTEGNTEAFF.

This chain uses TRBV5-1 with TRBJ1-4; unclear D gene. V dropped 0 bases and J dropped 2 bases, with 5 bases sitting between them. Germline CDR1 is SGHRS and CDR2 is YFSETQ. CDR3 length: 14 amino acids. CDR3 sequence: CASSLGVTNEKLFF. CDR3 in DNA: TGCGCCAGCAGCTTGGGGGTTACTAATGAAAAACTGTTTTTT.

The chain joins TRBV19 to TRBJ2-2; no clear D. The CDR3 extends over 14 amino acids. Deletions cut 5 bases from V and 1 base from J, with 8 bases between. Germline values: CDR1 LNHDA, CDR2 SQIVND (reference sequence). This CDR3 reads CASSPGGNTGELFF. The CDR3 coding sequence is TGTGCCAGTAGTCCGGGCGGGAACACCGGGGAGCTGTTTTTT.

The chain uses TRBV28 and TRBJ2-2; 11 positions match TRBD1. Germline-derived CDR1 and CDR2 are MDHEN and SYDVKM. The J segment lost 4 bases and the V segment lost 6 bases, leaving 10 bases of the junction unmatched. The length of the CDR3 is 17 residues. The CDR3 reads CASSKDRGRRGTGELFF. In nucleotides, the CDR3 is TGTGCCAGCAGCAAGGACAGGGGGCGTCGGGGCACCGGGGAGCTGTTTTTT. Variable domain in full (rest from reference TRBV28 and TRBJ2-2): DVKVTQSSRYLVKRTGEKVFLECVQDMDHENMFWYRQDPGLGLRLIYFSYDVKMKEKGDIPEGYSVSREKKERFSLILESASTNQTSMYLCASSKDRGRRGTGELFFGEGSRLTVL.

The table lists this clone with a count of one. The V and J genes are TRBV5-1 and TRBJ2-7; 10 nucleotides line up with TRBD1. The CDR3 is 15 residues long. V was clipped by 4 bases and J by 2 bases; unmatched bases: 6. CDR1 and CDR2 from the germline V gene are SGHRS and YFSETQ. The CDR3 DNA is TGCGCCAGCAGCGAAGGGGACAGGGGTACCTACGAGCAGTACTTC. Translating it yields CASSEGDRGTYEQYF.

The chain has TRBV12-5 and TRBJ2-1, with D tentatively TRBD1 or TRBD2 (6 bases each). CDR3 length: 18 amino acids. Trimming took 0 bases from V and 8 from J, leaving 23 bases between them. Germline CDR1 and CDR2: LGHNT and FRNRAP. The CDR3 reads CASGLVLLGGSKRDEQFF. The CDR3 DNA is TGTGCTAGTGGTTTGGTCCTCCTCGGGGGCTCCAAGAGGGATGAGCAGTTCTTC.

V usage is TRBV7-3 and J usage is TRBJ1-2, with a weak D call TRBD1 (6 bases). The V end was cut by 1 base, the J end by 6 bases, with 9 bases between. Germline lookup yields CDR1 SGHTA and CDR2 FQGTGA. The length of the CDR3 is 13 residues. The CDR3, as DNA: TGTGCCAGCAGCTTAAGTACAGGGAATGGCTACACCTTC. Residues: CASSLSTGNGYTF.

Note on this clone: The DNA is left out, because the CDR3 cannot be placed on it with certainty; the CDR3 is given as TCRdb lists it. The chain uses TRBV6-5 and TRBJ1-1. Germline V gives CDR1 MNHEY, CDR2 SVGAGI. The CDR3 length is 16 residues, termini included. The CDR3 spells CASSYESGRARDQAFF.

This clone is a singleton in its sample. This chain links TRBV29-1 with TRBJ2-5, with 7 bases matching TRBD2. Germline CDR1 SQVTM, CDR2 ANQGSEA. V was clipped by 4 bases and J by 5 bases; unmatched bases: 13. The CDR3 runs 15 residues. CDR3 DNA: TGCAGCGTTGGAAGGAAACTAGCGTTACTTGAGACCCAGTACTTC. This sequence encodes CSVGRKLALLETQYF.

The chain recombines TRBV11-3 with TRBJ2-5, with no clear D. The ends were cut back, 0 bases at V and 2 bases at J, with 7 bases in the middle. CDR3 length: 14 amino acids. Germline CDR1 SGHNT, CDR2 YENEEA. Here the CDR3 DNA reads TGTGCCAGCAGCTTAGAGGGGAATCAAGAGACCCAGTACTTC. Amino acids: CASSLEGNQETQYF.

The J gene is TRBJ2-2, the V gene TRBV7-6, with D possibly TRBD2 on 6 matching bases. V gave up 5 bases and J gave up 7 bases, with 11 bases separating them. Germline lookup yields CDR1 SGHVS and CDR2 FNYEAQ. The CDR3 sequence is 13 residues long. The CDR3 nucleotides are TGTGCCAGCAGCCCCCGGGGGTTCGGGGAGCTGTTTTTT. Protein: CASSPRGFGELFF.

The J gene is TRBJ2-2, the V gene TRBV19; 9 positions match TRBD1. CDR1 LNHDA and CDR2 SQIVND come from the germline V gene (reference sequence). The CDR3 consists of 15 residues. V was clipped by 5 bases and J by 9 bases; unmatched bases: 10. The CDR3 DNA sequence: TGTGCCAGTAGTCCCTCTTACAGGGGGCCCCGGGAGCTGTTTTTT. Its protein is CASSPSYRGPRELFF.

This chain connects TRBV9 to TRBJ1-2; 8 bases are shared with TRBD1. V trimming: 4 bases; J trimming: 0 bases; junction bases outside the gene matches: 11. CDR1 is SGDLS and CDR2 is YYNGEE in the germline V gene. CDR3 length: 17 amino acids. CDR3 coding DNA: TGTGCCAGCAGCCTAGGGGACAGGACCTACTCTAACTATGGCTACACCTTC. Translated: CASSLGDRTYSNYGYTF.

The CDR3 spells CASSLHTGRNSPLHF. CDR3 sequence (DNA): TGTGCCAGCAGCTTGCACACAGGGAGGAATTCACCCCTCCACTTT. The chain is built from TRBV5-8 and TRBJ1-6, with D maybe TRBD1 (6 bases). This CDR3 has 15 amino acids. V lost 1 base, J lost 7 bases, and 12 bases lay in between. The V gene's germline CDR1 is SGHTS and CDR2 YDEGEE.

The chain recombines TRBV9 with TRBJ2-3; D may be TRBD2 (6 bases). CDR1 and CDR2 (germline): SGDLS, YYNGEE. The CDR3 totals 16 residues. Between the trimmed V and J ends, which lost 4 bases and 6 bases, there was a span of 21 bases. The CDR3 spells CASSTTTEGPGDTQYF. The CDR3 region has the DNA TGTGCCAGCAGCACTACCACGGAGGGCCCCGGCGATACGCAGTATTTT.

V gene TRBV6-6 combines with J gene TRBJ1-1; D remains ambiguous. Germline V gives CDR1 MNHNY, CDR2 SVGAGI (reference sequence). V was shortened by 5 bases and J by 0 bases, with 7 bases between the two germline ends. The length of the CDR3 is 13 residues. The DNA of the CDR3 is TGTGCCAGCAGTCCGGGCTTGAACACTGAAGCTTTCTTT. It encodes CASSPGLNTEAFF.

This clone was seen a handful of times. The CDR3 region is CASSYDRVPDSPLHF. CDR3 DNA: TGTGCCAGCAGTTATGACAGGGTGCCTGATTCACCCCTCCACTTT. The V and J genes are TRBV7-3 and TRBJ1-6; 7 nucleotides agree with TRBD1. Germline V gives CDR1 SGHTA, CDR2 FQGTGA. V shed 6 bases, J shed 8 bases, and the junction held 10 bases outside the gene matches. This CDR3 has 15 residues.

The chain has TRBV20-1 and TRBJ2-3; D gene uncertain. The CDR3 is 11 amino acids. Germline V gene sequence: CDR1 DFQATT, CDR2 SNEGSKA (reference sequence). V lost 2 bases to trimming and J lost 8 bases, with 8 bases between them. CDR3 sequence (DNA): TGCAGTGCTAGATCCGGAGTTACGCAGTATTTT. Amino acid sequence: CSARSGVTQYF.

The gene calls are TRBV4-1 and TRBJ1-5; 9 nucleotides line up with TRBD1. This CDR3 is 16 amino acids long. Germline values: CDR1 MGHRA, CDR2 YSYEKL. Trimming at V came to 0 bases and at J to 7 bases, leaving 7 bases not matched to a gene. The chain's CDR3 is CASSQDLDRGGQPQHF. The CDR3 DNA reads TGCGCCAGCAGCCAAGATCTGGACAGGGGCGGCCAGCCCCAGCATTTT.

DNA for the CDR3: TGTGCCAGCAGCTTCCTAGGGGGGTCTAACTATGGCTACACCTTC. This encodes CASSFLGGSNYGYTF. V and J are TRBV5-6 and TRBJ1-2, with a possible D match to TRBD1 (6 bases). Germline V gives CDR1 SGHDT, CDR2 YYEEEE. The CDR3 extends over 15 amino acids. Trimming took 2 bases from V and 0 from J, leaving 11 bases between them.

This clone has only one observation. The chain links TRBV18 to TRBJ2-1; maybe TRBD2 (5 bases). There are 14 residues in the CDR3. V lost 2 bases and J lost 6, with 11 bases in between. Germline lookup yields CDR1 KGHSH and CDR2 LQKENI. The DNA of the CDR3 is TGTGCCAGCTCACCAGGAGCTAGCACCAATGAGCAGTTCTTC. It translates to CASSPGASTNEQFF.

The DNA for the CDR3 is TGTGCCAGCAGCTTCTCACTAGCGGGAGCTCTTGACGAGCAGTACTTC. Amino acids: CASSFSLAGALDEQYF. The chain has TRBV13 and TRBJ2-7; 11 positions match TRBD2. The J segment lost 5 bases and the V segment lost 3 bases, leaving 9 bases of the junction unmatched. CDR1 PRHDT and CDR2 FYEKMQ come from the germline V gene (reference sequence). The CDR3 is 16 amino acids.

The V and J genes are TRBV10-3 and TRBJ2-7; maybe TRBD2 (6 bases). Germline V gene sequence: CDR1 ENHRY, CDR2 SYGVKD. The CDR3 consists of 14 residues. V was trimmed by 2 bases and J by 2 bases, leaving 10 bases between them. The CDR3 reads CAISEGGVTYEQYF. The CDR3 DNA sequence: TGTGCCATCAGTGAGGGCGGGGTAACCTACGAGCAGTACTTC.

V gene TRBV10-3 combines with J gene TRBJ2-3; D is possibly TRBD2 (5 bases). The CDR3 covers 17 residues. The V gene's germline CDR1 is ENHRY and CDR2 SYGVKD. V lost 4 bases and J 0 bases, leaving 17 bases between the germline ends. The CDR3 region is CAISGLTRVASTDTQYF. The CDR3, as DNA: TGTGCCATCAGTGGCCTCACTAGGGTTGCAAGCACAGATACGCAGTATTTT.

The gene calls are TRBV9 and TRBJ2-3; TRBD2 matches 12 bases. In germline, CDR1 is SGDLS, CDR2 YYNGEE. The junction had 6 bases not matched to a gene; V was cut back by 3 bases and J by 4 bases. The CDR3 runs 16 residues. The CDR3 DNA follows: TGTGCCAGCAGCGCGACTAGCGGGAGTTTGGCAGATACGCAGTATTTT. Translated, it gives CASSATSGSLADTQYF.

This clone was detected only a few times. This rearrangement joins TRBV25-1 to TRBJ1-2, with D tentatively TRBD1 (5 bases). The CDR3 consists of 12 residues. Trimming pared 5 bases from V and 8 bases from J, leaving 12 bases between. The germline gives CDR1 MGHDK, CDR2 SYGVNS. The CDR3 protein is CASSKDMTGYTF. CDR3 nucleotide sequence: TGTGCCAGCAGTAAGGACATGACGGGCTACACCTTC.